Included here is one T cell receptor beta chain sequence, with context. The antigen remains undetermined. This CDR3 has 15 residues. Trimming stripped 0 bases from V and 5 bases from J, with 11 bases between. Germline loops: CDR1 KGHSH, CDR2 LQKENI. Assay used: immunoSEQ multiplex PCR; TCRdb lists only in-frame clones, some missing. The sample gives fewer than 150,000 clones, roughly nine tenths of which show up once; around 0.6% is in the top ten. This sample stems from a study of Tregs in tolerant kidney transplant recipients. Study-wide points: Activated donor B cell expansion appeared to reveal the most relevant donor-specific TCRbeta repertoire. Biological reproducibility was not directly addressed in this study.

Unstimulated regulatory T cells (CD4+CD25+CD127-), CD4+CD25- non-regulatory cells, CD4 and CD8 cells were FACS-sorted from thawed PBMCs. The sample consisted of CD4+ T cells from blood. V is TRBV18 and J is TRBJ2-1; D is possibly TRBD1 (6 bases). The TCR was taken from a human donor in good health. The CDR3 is CASSPPSGAHNEQFF. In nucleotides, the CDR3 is TGTGCCAGCTCACCACCCTCAGGGGCGCACAATGAGCAGTTCTTC.